This passage covers 19 T cell receptor beta chains from one sample sequenced in a study of T cell repertoires in cytomegalovirus infection. TCRdb re-called the reads through MiXCR, storing one row per CDR3 protein. The sample has 300,000 or so distinct CDR3 sequences; under 30% are singletons. Sequenced material: PBMCs. The receptors originated from a human donor in good health (CMV status not recorded). Some clones in this sample may be carry-over from other donors' samples.

The chain couples TRBV11-2 to TRBJ1-1; 8 bases are a match to TRBD1. This CDR3 comprises 16 residues. Germline assignment: CDR1 SGHAT and CDR2 FQNNGV. Germline trimming cut 5 bases from V and 1 base from J; bases unmatched to any gene: 9. The CDR3 here is CASSPSPGTGNTEAFF. DNA for the CDR3: TGTGCCAGCAGCCCAAGTCCCGGGACAGGGAACACTGAAGCTTTCTTT.

This chain joins TRBV7-9 and TRBJ1-6; D is perhaps TRBD1 (6 bases). The CDR3 has 15 residues. Per germline, CDR1 SEHNR and CDR2 FQNEAQ (reference sequence). The V gene lost 2 bases and the J gene lost 10 bases, with 15 bases spanning the gap. In DNA, the CDR3 is TGTGCCAGCAGCTTACGCCGGAGGGGGGAGTCACCCCTCCACTTT. It codes for CASSLRRRGESPLHF.

The chain has TRBV11-2 and TRBJ2-7, with 10 bases that match TRBD2. Germline CDR1 and CDR2: SGHAT and FQNNGV. The CDR3 extends over 15 amino acids. V was clipped by 5 bases and J by 2 bases; unmatched bases: 6. CDR3 DNA: TGTGCCAGCAGCCCACGGACTAGCGGACCCTACGAGCAGTACTTC. Translating gives CASSPRTSGPYEQYF.

This clonotype showed up just a few times. The chain couples TRBV5-1 to TRBJ2-3, with 8 bases lining up with TRBD1. Germline CDR1 SGHRS, CDR2 YFSETQ. With V trimmed by 0 bases and J by 4 bases, 4 bases remained unmatched. CDR3 length: 15 residues. The CDR3 DNA follows: TGCGCCAGCAGCTTGGGCCAGGGGGCCCCAGATACGCAGTATTTT. This translates into CASSLGQGAPDTQYF.

The chain carries TRBV19 and TRBJ1-5, with TRBD1 as a possible D gene (5 bases). Germline loops: CDR1 LNHDA, CDR2 SQIVND (reference sequence). Trimming took 0 bases from V and 8 from J, leaving 14 bases between them. There are 15 residues in the CDR3. The CDR3 DNA sequence: TGTGCCAGTAGTATAGAATCGACAGCCACAAAGCCCCAGCATTTT. Protein product: CASSIESTATKPQHF.

In its sample, this clonotype was seen many times. The chain employs TRBV7-2 and TRBJ2-3; D is possibly TRBD1 or TRBD2 (5 bases each). CDR1 and CDR2 from the germline V gene are SGHTA and FQGNSA. The ends were cut back, 1 base at V and 0 bases at J, with 11 bases in the middle. CDR3 length: 16 amino acids. Here the CDR3 DNA reads TGTGCCAGCAGCTTAGGGGGGTTCCCTAGCACAGATACGCAGTATTTT. Protein product: CASSLGGFPSTDTQYF.

This clonotype was counted many times. The rearrangement uses TRBV7-3 and TRBJ2-7; D may be TRBD2 (5 bases). In germline, CDR1 is SGHTA, CDR2 FQGTGA. Trimming took off 5 bases at V and 0 bases at J, with 11 bases between the two ends. CDR3 length equals 14 residues. For the CDR3, the DNA is TGTGCCAGCAGCGACGGACGGGGCTCCTACGAGCAGTACTTC. Amino acid sequence: CASSDGRGSYEQYF.

In its sample, this clonotype was seen a few times. This chain links TRBV11-3 with TRBJ2-1; 7 bases fit TRBD2. Looked up from germline, CDR1 is SGHNT and CDR2 is YENEEA. The CDR3 is 16 amino acids. After removal of 3 bases from V and 0 bases from J, the junction contained 5 bases not matched to a gene. This CDR3 reads CASSFFTSDSYNEQFF. DNA for the CDR3: TGTGCCAGCAGCTTCTTCACTAGCGACTCCTACAATGAGCAGTTCTTC.

For this clonotype: The limits of the CDR3 on the DNA are not certain, so only TCRdb's listed CDR3 is given. The V and J genes are TRBV7-5 and TRBJ2-1; the table names TRBD2, a call not compared with the DNA. TRBV7-5 is termed a pseudogene. The CDR3 comprises 14 residues, both ends counted. CDR3 loop: CISVPEVPRSVRFF.

The chain combines TRBV7-2 with TRBJ2-3; 7 bases map to TRBD1. CDR1 SGHTA and CDR2 FQGNSA come from the germline V gene. The CDR3 is 14 residues long. V lost 6 bases to trimming and J lost 2 bases; unmatched junction nucleotides: 5. DNA of the CDR3: TGTGCCAGCAGACAGGGACAGCACACAGATACGCAGTATTTT. Protein product: CASRQGQHTDTQYF.

This clonotype occurred a few times. The chain uses TRBV6-2 or TRBV6-3 and TRBJ2-5, with TRBD1 matching 9 bases. CDR3 length equals 17 residues. Germline loops: CDR1 MNHEY, CDR2 SVGEGT. The V and J ends lost 4 bases and 0 bases, in that order; junction bases with no gene match: 9. In DNA, the CDR3 is TGTGCCAGCAGTTCAATCGCCGGGACAGGGAACCAAGAGACCCAGTACTTC. It yields the protein CASSSIAGTGNQETQYF.

In regard to this clonotype: This may arise from a read error, as a much more abundant clone is one base away. In DNA form, the CDR3 reads TGTGCCAGCAGCTCAGTTTGGCGGGAGGGGACCCAGTACTTC. Translation gives CASSSVWREGTQYF. The chain carries TRBV7-2 and TRBJ2-5, with TRBD2 matching over 9 bases. This CDR3 has 14 amino acids. Looked up from germline, CDR1 is SGHTA and CDR2 is FQGNSA. V was pared by 4 bases and J by 7 bases, with 7 bases of the junction left unmatched.

This clonotype has only a few counts. The chain employs TRBV11-2 and TRBJ1-2; D is unresolved. The germline CDR1 and CDR2 sequences are SGHAT and FQNNGV. The CDR3 has 14 amino acids. Trimming left V 1 base short and J 4 bases short, with 10 bases between. This CDR3 reads CASSLGERIYGYTF. CDR3 sequence (DNA): TGTGCCAGCAGCTTAGGGGAAAGAATCTATGGCTACACCTTC.

The sample holds a few counts of this clonotype. This chain connects TRBV11-2 to TRBJ2-7; either TRBD1 or TRBD2 may fit D (5 bases each). CDR1 is SGHAT and CDR2 is FQNNGV in the germline V gene. V was clipped by 4 bases and J by 5 bases, with 21 bases between them. The CDR3 loop spans 16 amino acids. The CDR3 DNA sequence: TGTGCCAGCAGCTCCGCGTCCCAGTCCAGGGACCACGAGCAGTACTTC. Translated, it gives CASSSASQSRDHEQYF.

The chain combines TRBV28 with TRBJ2-7, with TRBD1 matching over 7 bases. This CDR3 contains 15 residues. V shed 6 bases, J shed 0 bases, and the junction held 8 bases outside the gene matches. Per germline, CDR1 MDHEN and CDR2 SYDVKM. The chain's CDR3 is CASRIQGPASYEQYF. The CDR3 nucleotides are TGTGCCAGCAGAATACAGGGGCCGGCCTCCTACGAGCAGTACTTC.

This clonotype occurred many times. The gene calls are TRBV7-2 and TRBJ2-1; no firm D call. This CDR3 has 15 residues. Trimming left V 0 bases short and J 1 base short, with 7 bases between. The germline CDR1 and CDR2 sequences are SGHTA and FQGNSA. CDR3 amino acids: CASSLAGNSYNEQFF. The CDR3 DNA reads TGTGCCAGCAGCTTAGCCGGAAATTCCTACAATGAGCAGTTCTTC.

This clonotype was seen repeatedly, ten times or more. The chain has TRBV28 and TRBJ1-1; D is possibly TRBD1 (5 bases). The CDR3 covers 16 residues. Between the trimmed V and J ends, which lost 6 bases and 3 bases, there was a span of 20 bases. Germline-derived CDR1 and CDR2 are MDHEN and SYDVKM. CDR3 bases: TGTGCCAGCAGGTCCCAGATGGGGGATTTGGACACTGAAGCTTTCTTT. This gives the protein CASRSQMGDLDTEAFF.

This chain links TRBV20-1 with TRBJ2-7; TRBD2 agrees at 11 bases. J gave up 6 bases and V 3 bases, and 7 bases lay outside the gene matches. Germline V lookup: CDR1 DFQATT, CDR2 SNEGSKA (reference sequence). There are 14 residues in the CDR3. This CDR3 is CSASQLAGASEQYF. CDR3 coding DNA: TGCAGTGCTAGCCAACTAGCGGGGGCCAGCGAGCAGTACTTC.

The chain joins TRBV7-2 to TRBJ2-1; D perhaps matches TRBD1 (6 bases). CDR3 length equals 15 residues. The V end lost 5 bases, the J end lost 3 bases, and 14 bases lay between the germline ends. Germline V gives CDR1 SGHTA, CDR2 FQGNSA. CDR3 loop: CASSLQGRLYNEQFF. The CDR3 DNA follows: TGTGCCAGCAGCCTACAGGGCCGTCTCTACAATGAGCAGTTCTTC.